In this sample, the clone carrying this T cell receptor beta chain turned up many times. Reasons for excluding patients were uncontrolled infection, other autoimmune disease, pregnancy or lactation. Diagnoses rested on clinical symptoms, serum thyroxine and TRAb, thyroid ultrasound and orbital computed tomography. The sample belongs to a study of T cells in Graves' hyperthyroidism and ophthalmopathy. CDR1 and CDR2 (germline): SEHNR, FQNEAQ (reference sequence). V shed 5 bases, J shed 6 bases, and the junction held 9 bases outside the gene matches. CDR3 length: 15 amino acids. The source material, RNA transcripts, was used to amplify TCR beta CDR3 regions. With the HTBI primer set, the TCR CDR3 went through a first round of RT-PCR. Each CDR3 protein is one row after TCRdb ran MiXCR on the multiplex PCR reads. Here the sample spans around 240,000 distinct CDR3 sequences, over 15% being singletons.

Sequences were obtained from blood. This clonotype was sampled from a woman under 30 with Graves' ophthalmopathy. V and J are TRBV7-9 and TRBJ1-4; 7 bases match TRBD1. CDR3 coding DNA: TGTGCCAGCAGCCCGTCGACAGGGATCGATGAAAAACTGTTTTTT. Residues: CASSPSTGIDEKLFF.